The clone carrying this T cell receptor (beta chain) was recorded once. Antigen unknown. Primers included in the PCR were 60 Vbeta and 13 Jbeta primers. The repertoire was sequenced with immunoSEQ multiplex PCR; TCRdb's copy has only in-frame clones and lacks some. The sample includes roughly 110,000 clones, about two thirds seen only once; the top ten take 0.79%. These data originate in a study of cytomegalovirus exposure and HLA in healthy donors. Study-wide results and caveats: What a later analysis reportedly showed was that an Asian-associated ancestry cluster had fewer N-insertions than the roughly 720-donor mean. The study listed approximately 160 cytomegalovirus-associated TCR beta chains. It was shown in a later analysis that HLA-associated TCR beta chains were more clonally expanded than other, equally common chains. In a later analysis, TCR beta V- and J-gene trimming showed a link to a missense DCLRE1C variant.

Germline CDR1 is SEHNR and CDR2 is FQNEAQ (reference sequence). This CDR3 has 16 residues. Losses at the gene ends were 4 bases for V and 1 base for J; bases not matched to a gene: 8. Source material: PBMCs. The clonotype was recovered from a boy younger than 18 in good health and CMV-seronegative. This rearrangement joins TRBV7-9 to TRBJ1-1, with TRBD1 matching over 8 bases. The CDR3 is CASSSSLDRGNTEAFF. Written as DNA, the CDR3 is TGTGCCAGCAGCTCATCCCTCGACAGGGGGAACACTGAAGCTTTCTTT.